The rows below give T cell receptor beta chains drawn from one sample of a study of T cell repertoires in cytomegalovirus infection. TCRdb itself ran the reads through MiXCR, one entry per CDR3 protein. Seen here are approximately 200,000 distinct CDR3 sequences, approximately 30% observed once, and the top ten hold roughly 29%. The sample comprised PBMCs. These receptor sequences come from a human donor in good health (CMV status not recorded). Some clones in this sample may be carry-over from other donors' samples. The CDR3 runs from the conserved cysteine through the conserved F or W. Fields, in order: clone size, V gene, J gene, D gene, CDR3 protein, CDR3 DNA. The D gene is left open where the match is weak. The listing skips clone size in some rows; elsewhere it reads once, few, many or a size class.

>NA|TRBV5-1|TRBJ2-7|TRBD2
CASSGSGGAYEQYF
TGCGCCAGCAGCGGTAGCGGGGGGGCTTACGAGCAGTACTTC
>few|TRBV5-1|TRBJ1-5|TRBD1
CASSFGTGSLGQPQHF
TGCGCCAGCAGCTTTGGGACAGGGAGTCTCGGTCAGCCCCAGCATTTT
>NA|TRBV6-6|TRBJ1-2|TRBD1
CASTPRWGQPNYGYTF
TGTGCCAGCACTCCCAGGTGGGGACAGCCTAACTATGGCTACACCTTC
>NA|TRBV5-4|TRBJ2-7|NA
CVSSGHSRVYEQYF
TGTGTCAGCAGCGGCCACTCGCGAGTCTACGAGCAGTACTTC
>few|TRBV29-1|TRBJ2-5|NA
CSVRTETQYF
TGCAGCGTTCGGACGGAGACCCAGTACTTC
>NA|TRBV20-1|TRBJ2-1|TRBD2
CSARVSGGNNEQFF
TGCAGTGCTAGAGTTAGCGGGGGGAACAATGAGCAGTTCTTC
>few|TRBV7-9|TRBJ2-7|NA
CASSSPTGRRHEQYF
TGTGCCAGCAGCTCCCCTACGGGGAGACGGCACGAGCAGTACTTC
>few|TRBV6-2/TRBV6-3|TRBJ1-1|NA
CASSFLGWNTEAFF
TGTGCCAGCAGTTTTCTGGGATGGAACACTGAAGCTTTCTTT
>NA|TRBV5-6|TRBJ2-5|NA
CASNPGVLGETQYF
TGTGCCAGCAACCCAGGGGTCCTGGGAGAGACCCAGTACTTC
>NA|TRBV6-1|TRBJ2-7|NA
CASTAGATYEQYF
TGTGCCAGCACAGCCGGGGCGACCTACGAGCAGTACTTC
>NA|TRBV20-1|TRBJ1-5|NA
CSARDQGTGAGNQPQHF
TGCAGTGCTAGAGATCAGGGGACGGGGGCAGGCAATCAGCCCCAGCATTTT
>few|TRBV5-8|TRBJ2-3|NA
CASSFGRKTDTQYF
TGTGCCAGCAGCTTTGGAAGGAAGACAGATACGCAGTATTTT
>NA|TRBV5-4|TRBJ2-1|TRBD2
CASSSSGGVYNEQFF
TGTGCCAGCAGCTCTAGCGGGGGGGTGTACAATGAGCAGTTCTTC
>once|TRBV5-1|TRBJ2-1|TRBD2
CASSLGASTSGGNEQFF
TGCGCCAGCAGCTTGGGCGCATCGACTAGCGGGGGGAATGAGCAGTTCTTC
>NA|TRBV15|TRBJ1-5|NA
CATSRRGNFQPQHF
TGTGCCACCAGCAGAAGGGGTAATTTTCAGCCCCAGCATTTT
>few|TRBV12-5|TRBJ1-1|NA
CASGDRSMNTEAFF
TGTGCTAGTGGGGACAGATCCATGAACACTGAAGCTTTCTTT
>many|TRBV7-2|TRBJ2-1|NA
CASSDYNEQFF
TGTGCCAGCAGCGACTACAATGAGCAGTTCTTC
>once|TRBV2|TRBJ1-2|NA
CASSETGAGTF
TGTGCCAGCAGTGAGACTGGAGCCGGGACCTTC
>few|TRBV7-3|TRBJ2-1|NA
CASSLSDGSYNEQFF
TGTGCCAGCAGCTTATCAGACGGGTCCTACAATGAGCAGTTCTTC
>NA|TRBV7-9|TRBJ1-5|NA
CASSLSGEYNQPQHF
TGTGCCAGCAGCTTATCGGGGGAATACAATCAGCCCCAGCATTTT
>few|TRBV7-9|TRBJ1-2|NA
CASSFDYDPETF
TGTGCCAGCAGCTTCGACTATGATCCCGAAACCTTC
>NA|TRBV4-3|TRBJ2-7|NA
CASSHQTAYEQYF
TGCGCCAGCAGCCATCAGACAGCTTACGAGCAGTACTTC
>NA|TRBV29-1|TRBJ1-6|NA
CSVGVGSNSPLHF
TGCAGCGTTGGGGTCGGCTCCAATTCACCCCTCCACTTT
>NA|TRBV20-1|TRBJ2-7|NA
CSANPGTYEQYF
TGCAGTGCTAACCCCGGAACCTACGAGCAGTACTTC
>many|TRBV7-2|TRBJ1-2|NA
CASSREPPGGYTF
TGTGCCAGCAGCCGGGAGCCCCCGGGAGGCTACACCTTC
>NA|TRBV7-3|TRBJ2-3|TRBD1
CASSHRTGSTDTQYF
TGTGCCAGCAGCCATAGGACAGGCAGCACAGATACGCAGTATTTT
>NA|TRBV7-6|TRBJ1-6|NA
CASSLGISGNSPLHF
TGTGCCAGCAGCTTAGGGATTTCAGGGAATTCACCCCTCCACTTT
>few|TRBV7-9|TRBJ1-2|NA
CASTQGDFNYGYTF
TGTGCCAGCACCCAAGGGGACTTCAACTATGGCTACACCTTC
>NA|TRBV7-8|TRBJ2-5|TRBD1
CASSLDPGGQTQYF
TGTGCCAGCAGCTTAGATCCAGGGGGACAGACCCAGTACTTC
>NA|TRBV2|TRBJ1-2|NA
CASSVGRGDYYGYTF
TGTGCCAGCAGTGTCGGGAGGGGTGACTACTATGGCTACACCTTC
>NA|TRBV12-3/TRBV12-4|TRBJ1-1|TRBD1
CASGQGTEAFF
TGTGCCAGTGGACAGGGGACTGAAGCTTTCTTT
>NA|TRBV7-3|TRBJ2-3|TRBD2
CASQQSGGTDTQYF
TGTGCCAGCCAGCAAAGCGGGGGGACAGATACGCAGTATTTT
>few|TRBV15|TRBJ2-5|TRBD1
CATSRAGQPTQETQYF
TGTGCCACCAGCAGAGCGGGACAGCCTACACAAGAGACCCAGTACTTC
>few|TRBV7-2|TRBJ2-1|TRBD2
CASSPTSYHNEQFF
TGTGCCAGCAGCCCGACTAGCTACCACAATGAGCAGTTCTTC
>few|TRBV7-6|TRBJ2-1|NA
CASSAGPYNEQFF
TGTGCCAGCAGCGCTGGGCCCTACAATGAGCAGTTCTTC
>NA|TRBV23-1|TRBJ2-3|NA
CASSPSRGQEGVDTQYF
TGCGCCAGCAGTCCATCCCGGGGCCAGGAGGGTGTGGATACGCAGTATTTT
>NA|TRBV20-1|TRBJ2-5|NA
CSASSETQYF
TGCAGTGCTAGTTCGGAGACCCAGTACTTC
>few|TRBV10-3|TRBJ1-2|NA
CAISETLMVGPNGYTF
TGTGCCATCAGTGAGACGCTCATGGTAGGCCCCAATGGCTACACCTTC
>NA|TRBV29-1|TRBJ1-1|NA
CSAAGGANTEAFF
TGCAGCGCCGCCGGGGGGGCGAACACTGAAGCTTTCTTT
>NA|TRBV4-2|TRBJ2-1|TRBD2
CASSQVGLAGANNEQFF
TGTGCCAGCAGCCAAGTAGGGCTAGCGGGGGCTAACAATGAGCAGTTCTTC
>few|TRBV7-2|TRBJ2-5|NA
CASSAPGGPRETQYF
TGTGCCAGCAGCGCCCCGGGCGGGCCACGGGAGACCCAGTACTTC
>few|TRBV6-1|TRBJ2-1|TRBD1
CASSSLGTGLSEQFF
TGTGCCAGCAGTTCCCTCGGGACAGGGTTGTCTGAGCAGTTCTTC
>NA|TRBV6-2/TRBV6-3|TRBJ2-3|NA
CASSYLAAPTDTQYF
TGTGCCAGCAGTTACTTAGCGGCTCCCACAGATACGCAGTATTTT
>many|TRBV12-5|TRBJ1-3|NA
CASGLDGTAGNTIYF
TGTGCTAGTGGTTTGGACGGGACGGCTGGAAACACCATATATTTT
>once|TRBV7-9|TRBJ2-1|NA
CASSIPRGRPGEQFF
TGTGCCAGCAGCATTCCCCGGGGCCGCCCAGGTGAGCAGTTCTTC
>NA|TRBV12-3/TRBV12-4|TRBJ2-7|TRBD2
CASSPGLGTYEQYF
TGTGCCAGCAGCCCGGGACTAGGAACCTACGAGCAGTACTTC